The rows below give T cell receptor beta chains drawn from one sample of a study of OX40 agonist ivuxolimab in advanced cancers. Assay: immunoSEQ multiplex PCR; the TCRdb copy retains only in-frame clones and omits some. The table includes 65,000 to 90,000 clones, around 90% detected once. The sample consisted of CD4+ or CD8+ T cells sorted from blood, taken in a trial of the OX40 agonist ivuxolimab. The receptor set was obtained from an adult with an advanced solid tumor such as melanoma, head and neck, liver or kidney cancer. Each CDR3 is given with its conserved first and last residue. Fields, in order: D gene, J gene, V gene, clone size, CDR3 protein, CDR3 DNA. D genes are given only for firm matches. Part of the rows lack a size; the others show once, few, many or a class for expanded clones.

D: TRBD2; J: TRBJ2-3; V: TRBV9; size: NA; CDR3: CASSVGTSGRVEDTQYF; DNA: TGTGCCAGCAGCGTAGGGACTAGCGGGAGGGTGGAGGATACGCAGTATTTT
D: NA; J: TRBJ1-2; V: TRBV2; size: NA; CDR3: CASTGTSNYGYTF; DNA: TGTGCCAGCACCGGGACCTCTAACTATGGCTACACCTTC
D: TRBD1; J: TRBJ2-1; V: TRBV30; size: NA; CDR3: CAWKTGTGVDLALLYEQFF; DNA: TGTGCCTGGAAAACAGGGACAGGGGTCGACCTAGCCCTCCTTTATGAGCAGTTCTTC
D: NA; J: TRBJ2-2; V: TRBV6-5; size: once; CDR3: CASSYSRGGGELFF; DNA: TGTGCCAGCAGTTACTCTAGGGGCGGCGGGGAGCTGTTTTTT
D: NA; J: TRBJ1-1; V: TRBV5-1; size: NA; CDR3: CASSLVGDTEAFF; DNA: TGCGCCAGCAGCTTGGTGGGGGACACTGAAGCTTTCTTT
D: NA; J: TRBJ2-7; V: TRBV5-1; size: NA; CDR3: CASSFRDQSYEQYF; DNA: TGCGCCAGCAGCTTCCGGGACCAATCCTACGAGCAGTACTTC
D: NA; J: TRBJ2-6; V: TRBV19; size: NA; CDR3: CASTGSSGANVLTF; DNA: TGTGCCAGTACCGGGAGCTCTGGGGCCAACGTCCTGACTTTC
D: TRBD2; J: TRBJ2-3; V: TRBV7-8; size: NA; CDR3: CASSSLRGSTIDTQYF; DNA: TGTGCCAGCAGCTCCCTACGCGGGAGTACGATAGATACGCAGTATTTT
D: NA; J: TRBJ2-1; V: TRBV9; size: NA; CDR3: CASSVAVGTFHEQFF; DNA: TGTGCCAGCAGCGTAGCGGTAGGGACTTTTCATGAGCAGTTCTTC
D: NA; J: TRBJ2-1; V: TRBV28; size: NA; CDR3: CASSSPGVSSVDNEQFF; DNA: TGTGCCAGCAGTTCCCCCGGGGTCTCTTCCGTTGACAATGAGCAGTTCTTC
D: NA; J: TRBJ2-7; V: TRBV6-1; size: NA; CDR3: CASSEVAGVQYEQYF; DNA: TGTGCCAGCAGTGAAGTAGCCGGGGTACAGTACGAGCAGTACTTC
D: TRBD2; J: TRBJ2-3; V: TRBV7-9; size: NA; CDR3: CASSLERGGASTDTQYF; DNA: TGTGCCAGCAGCTTAGAGCGGGGCGGTGCTAGCACAGATACGCAGTATTTT
D: NA; J: TRBJ2-5; V: TRBV6-1; size: NA; CDR3: CASREIAAGETQYF; DNA: TGTGCCAGCAGGGAAATAGCAGCCGGGGAGACCCAGTACTTC
D: TRBD1; J: TRBJ2-7; V: TRBV19; size: NA; CDR3: CASSTQGTGYEQYF; DNA: TGTGCCAGTAGTACCCAAGGGACAGGGTACGAGCAGTACTTC
D: TRBD1; J: TRBJ2-4; V: TRBV7-9; size: NA; CDR3: CASSGAGPGQGTQNIQYF; DNA: TGTGCCAGCAGCGGGGCCGGCCCGGGACAGGGGACTCAAAACATTCAGTACTTC
D: NA; J: TRBJ2-4; V: TRBV7-2; size: NA; CDR3: CASSFQSIQYF; DNA: TGTGCCAGCAGCTTTCAGAGCATTCAGTACTTC
D: NA; J: TRBJ1-3; V: TRBV14; size: NA; CDR3: CASAFSSGGNTIYF; DNA: TGTGCCAGCGCGTTCTCCTCTGGGGGAAACACCATATATTTT
D: NA; J: TRBJ1-2; V: TRBV6-1; size: NA; CDR3: CASSEGSDHGYTF; DNA: TGTGCCAGCAGTGAAGGATCGGATCATGGCTACACCTTC
D: NA; J: TRBJ1-1; V: TRBV7-2; size: NA; CDR3: CASSAGNPNTEAFF; DNA: TGTGCCAGCAGCGCAGGAAACCCGAACACTGAAGCTTTCTTT
D: TRBD1; J: TRBJ1-5; V: TRBV19; size: NA; CDR3: CASRRTGDNQPQHF; DNA: TGTGCCAGTAGGCGGACAGGGGACAATCAGCCCCAGCATTTT
D: NA; J: TRBJ2-5; V: TRBV30; size: NA; CDR3: CAWSPRDSRISRETQYF; DNA: TGTGCCTGGAGTCCTCGTGACAGTCGGATTTCGAGAGAGACCCAGTACTTC
D: TRBD1; J: TRBJ2-7; V: TRBV4-3; size: once; CDR3: CASSQEYRGPGEQYF; DNA: TGCGCCAGCAGCCAAGAGTACAGGGGGCCAGGCGAGCAGTACTTC
D: TRBD2; J: TRBJ2-1; V: TRBV19; size: NA; CDR3: CASTVTSGRFGEQFF; DNA: TGTGCCAGTACCGTGACTAGCGGGAGGTTCGGTGAGCAGTTCTTC
D: NA; J: TRBJ1-1; V: TRBV4-3; size: NA; CDR3: CASSQVGLNTEAFF; DNA: TGCGCCAGCAGCCAAGTTGGGTTGAACACTGAAGCTTTCTTT
D: TRBD1; J: TRBJ2-5; V: TRBV19; size: NA; CDR3: CASRTDRGETQYF; DNA: TGTGCCAGTAGAACTGACAGGGGAGAGACCCAGTACTTC
D: NA; J: TRBJ2-3; V: TRBV9; size: once; CDR3: CASSAGPGQQHTQYF; DNA: TGTGCCAGCAGCGCCGGCCCCGGGCAGCAGCATACGCAGTATTTT
D: TRBD2; J: TRBJ2-3; V: TRBV9; size: NA; CDR3: CASSAVLAGVGDTQYF; DNA: TGTGCCAGCAGCGCAGTACTAGCGGGAGTGGGGGATACGCAGTATTTT
D: TRBD2; J: TRBJ2-1; V: TRBV28; size: once; CDR3: CASSFRTSARDYNEQFF; DNA: TGTGCCAGCAGTTTCCGGACTAGCGCACGGGACTACAATGAGCAGTTCTTC
D: TRBD1; J: TRBJ2-7; V: TRBV19; size: NA; CDR3: CASRGARRQGDEQYF; DNA: TGTGCCAGTAGAGGTGCCCGACGACAGGGCGACGAGCAGTACTTC
D: NA; J: TRBJ1-1; V: TRBV27; size: NA; CDR3: CASSFSADTEAFF; DNA: TGTGCCAGCAGTTTTTCGGCGGACACTGAAGCTTTCTTT
D: NA; J: TRBJ2-5; V: TRBV7-8; size: NA; CDR3: CASSLAVETQYF; DNA: TGTGCCAGCAGCTTAGCAGTCGAGACCCAGTACTTC
D: TRBD2; J: TRBJ2-7; V: TRBV7-8; size: NA; CDR3: CASSLRTSGRNEQYF; DNA: TGTGCCAGCAGCTTAAGGACTAGCGGGAGAAACGAGCAGTACTTC
D: NA; J: TRBJ1-4; V: TRBV7-2; size: NA; CDR3: CASSPGRYVGINEKLFF; DNA: TGTGCCAGCAGCCCGGGACGCTACGTGGGGATTAATGAAAAACTGTTTTTT